This TCR beta chain was obtained from a study of T cells in Graves' hyperthyroidism and ophthalmopathy. This CDR3 is 16 amino acids long. V gave up 4 bases and J gave up 3 bases, with 15 bases separating them. The germline V gene has CDR1 LGHDT and CDR2 YNNKEL (reference sequence). RNA transcripts gave rise to amplified TCR beta CDR3 regions. The study used the HTBI primer set for a first-round RT-PCR of the TCR CDR3. TCRdb re-called the multiplex PCR reads with MiXCR, one entry per CDR3 protein. This sample carries about 350,000 distinct CDR3 sequences, roughly an eighth of them seen once, and the ten largest clones take roughly 35%. The table lists this clonotype with a few counts.

This clonotype originated in a woman between 40 and 55 years old with Graves' ophthalmopathy. Sequences were obtained from blood. The chain combines TRBV3-1 with TRBJ1-4; possible D gene TRBD1, 6 bases. This chain's CDR3 is CASSPHTGWPNEKLFF. In DNA, the CDR3 is TGTGCCAGCAGCCCACACACAGGGTGGCCTAATGAAAAACTGTTTTTT.